Shown below are 17 T cell receptor beta chains from a single sample sequenced in a study of T cells in Graves' hyperthyroidism and ophthalmopathy. TCR beta CDR3 regions were amplified from RNA transcripts. The HTBI set primed first-round TCR CDR3 RT-PCR. TCRdb reprocessed the multiplex PCR reads with MiXCR, giving one entry per CDR3 protein. The sample contains hundreds of thousands of distinct CDR3 sequences, around 15% of which appear only once. The sequenced sample was blood. Source of these receptors: a young woman with Graves' hyperthyroidism.

Here the CDR3 DNA reads TGTGCCAGCAGCTTAAATCATCAGACAGTAAAAGCTTTCTTT. Translating it yields CASSLNHQTVKAFF. The chain has TRBV7-3 and TRBJ1-1; a possible D gene is TRBD1 (5 bases). The V gene lost 1 base and the J gene lost 9 bases, with 15 bases spanning the gap. CDR1 is SGHTA and CDR2 is FQGTGA in the germline V gene. The CDR3 length is 14 residues. Combining the CDR3 with reference TRBV7-3 and TRBJ1-1 gives the whole variable domain GAGVSQTPSNKVTEKGKYVELRCDPISGHTALYWYRQSLGQGPEFLIYFQGTGAADDSGLPNDRFFAVRPEGSVSTLKIQRTERGDSAVYLCASSLNHQTVKAFFGQGTRLTVV.

This clonotype was counted at least ten times. The chain couples TRBV6-2 or TRBV6-3 to TRBJ1-5; TRBD1 is a possible D gene (5 bases). CDR1 and CDR2 (germline): MNHEY, SVGEGT. CDR3 size: 18 residues. V lost 2 bases and J lost 3, with 20 bases in between. CDR3 nucleotide sequence: TGTGCCAGCAGTTACCCCGTGAGGGGCTTGGGTGACAATCAGCCCCAGCATTTT. It specifies CASSYPVRGLGDNQPQHF.

This clonotype was found a few times. This rearrangement joins TRBV5-1 to TRBJ2-5, with 8 bases identical to TRBD1. This CDR3 comprises 16 residues. Germline CDR1 reads SGHRS; CDR2 reads YFSETQ. Trimming removed 1 base from V and 2 bases from J; junction bases left unmatched: 7. The CDR3 DNA is TGCGCCAGCAGCTTGCGGACAGGGATCATTCAAGAGACCCAGTACTTC. Translated: CASSLRTGIIQETQYF.

This clonotype occurred many times. V is TRBV2 and J is TRBJ2-7, with D possibly matching TRBD2 (5 bases). This CDR3 comprises 14 residues. CDR1 and CDR2 from the germline V gene are SNHLY and FYNNEI. The V end was cut by 5 bases, the J end by 3 bases, with 14 bases between. CDR3 bases: TGTGCCAGCAGTCTTCCCCGGGGTGGCTACGAGCAGTACTTC. This encodes CASSLPRGGYEQYF.

This clonotype was recorded many times. The chain combines TRBV27 with TRBJ2-7; 7 bases are shared with TRBD1. This CDR3 is built from 13 residues. Trimming removed 6 bases from V and 0 bases from J; junction bases left unmatched: 2. Germline lookup yields CDR1 MNHEY and CDR2 SMNVEV (reference sequence). CDR3 in DNA: TGTGCCAGCAGACAGGGGCCCTCCTACGAGCAGTACTTC. As protein: CASRQGPSYEQYF.

In this sample, this clonotype turned up many times. The CDR3 region is CASSEAPRGLTNQPQHF. CDR3 nucleotides: TGTGCCAGCAGTGAAGCGCCCCGCGGCTTAACGAATCAGCCCCAGCATTTT. The chain joins TRBV6-1 to TRBJ1-5; no clear D gene. The V gene lost 0 bases and the J gene lost 4 bases, with 16 bases spanning the gap. The CDR3 totals 17 residues. Germline CDR1 and CDR2: MNHNS and SASEGT.

This clonotype was counted many times. The genes are TRBV5-1 and TRBJ2-5; 7 nucleotides line up with TRBD2. The V and J ends lost 4 bases and 1 base, in that order; junction bases with no gene match: 4. The CDR3 contains 14 residues. Germline V gene lookup returns CDR1 SGHRS and CDR2 YFSETQ. The CDR3: CASSRSSGQETQYF. The CDR3, as DNA: TGCGCCAGCAGCAGATCTAGCGGCCAAGAGACCCAGTACTTC.

V is TRBV15 and J is TRBJ1-6; 10 bases map to TRBD1. The ends lost 0 bases at V and 8 bases at J; junction bases unmatched: 1. Germline loops: CDR1 LNHNV, CDR2 YYDKDF (reference sequence). This CDR3 has 15 amino acids. In DNA form, the CDR3 reads TGTGCCACCAGCAGAGAAGGGACAGGGGATTCACCCCTCCACTTT. Protein sequence: CATSREGTGDSPLHF.

This clonotype was seen at least ten times. This chain links TRBV12-3 or TRBV12-4 with TRBJ2-1, with 11 nucleotides matching TRBD2. The CDR3 is 15 amino acids. V gave up 7 bases and J gave up 8 bases; unmatched junction bases: 10. The chain's CDR3 is CASKDLAGGSHEQFF. In nucleotides, the CDR3 is TGTGCCAGCAAAGATCTAGCGGGAGGTTCCCATGAGCAGTTCTTC.

This sequence joins TRBV3-1 and TRBJ2-1, with 8 nucleotides matching TRBD1. V was clipped by 6 bases and J by 0 bases; unmatched bases: 7. Per the germline V gene, CDR1 is LGHDT and CDR2 is YNNKEL (reference sequence). The CDR3 is 16 residues long. The CDR3 coding sequence is TGTGCCAGCAGGCACGGACAGGGAAGCTCCTACAATGAGCAGTTCTTC. This sequence encodes CASRHGQGSSYNEQFF.

This clonotype was picked up many times. The chain has TRBV4-3 and TRBJ2-7; possibly TRBD2 for D (5 bases). Per the germline V gene, CDR1 is LGHNA and CDR2 is YSLEER. The CDR3 totals 14 residues. The V gene lost 0 bases and the J gene lost 4 bases, with 10 bases spanning the gap. Here the CDR3 reads CASSQEVGMYEQYF. Here the CDR3 DNA reads TGCGCCAGCAGCCAAGAGGTCGGGATGTACGAGCAGTACTTC.

This sequence joins TRBV3-1 and TRBJ2-1, with 14 bases that match TRBD2. Germline V gene sequence: CDR1 LGHDT, CDR2 YNNKEL (reference sequence). The CDR3 consists of 19 residues. V dropped 1 base and J dropped 4; count of bases not matched to a gene: 9. CDR3 in DNA: TGTGCCAGCAGCCAAGTGACTAGCGGGAGGGCAAGCTTGTACAATGAGCAGTTCTTC. Translating it yields CASSQVTSGRASLYNEQFF.

At least ten counts were recorded for this clonotype. This chain uses TRBV6-2 or TRBV6-3 with TRBJ2-4; D uncertain. The CDR3 has 12 residues. The germline V gene encodes CDR1 MNHEY and CDR2 SVGEGT. The V and J ends lost 2 bases and 7 bases respectively, with 6 bases between them. In DNA, the CDR3 is TGTGCCAGCAGTTACGTGGAGAACATTCAGTACTTC. This translates into CASSYVENIQYF.

This clonotype was counted many times. The chain links TRBV7-8 to TRBJ2-5; D remains unclear. The germline gives CDR1 SGHVS, CDR2 FQNEAQ. Deletions cut 5 bases from V and 4 bases from J, with 5 bases between. The CDR3 runs 11 residues. The CDR3 bases are TGTGCCAGCAGCCAGACAGAGACCCAGTACTTC. The encoded protein is CASSQTETQYF.

The gene calls are TRBV6-2 or TRBV6-3 and TRBJ2-1, with 7 bases that match TRBD2. The CDR3 has 15 amino acids. The V segment lost 0 bases and the J segment 6 bases; nucleotides outside the gene matches: 5. Per germline, CDR1 MNHEY and CDR2 SVGEGT. The CDR3 DNA follows: TGTGCCAGCAGTTACTCGGCGGGAGTCGGCAATGAGCAGTTCTTC. Amino acids: CASSYSAGVGNEQFF.

This chain connects TRBV4-3 to TRBJ2-3, with D perhaps matching TRBD2 (6 bases). CDR3 length: 15 amino acids. The V and J ends lost 4 bases and 5 bases respectively, with 16 bases between them. Germline V gene lookup returns CDR1 LGHNA and CDR2 YSLEER. CDR3 sequence: CASSRGLFEGDTQYF. The CDR3 DNA reads as TGCGCCAGCAGCCGGGGACTTTTCGAGGGAGATACGCAGTATTTT.

The V call is TRBV6-1, the J call TRBJ1-5; D might be TRBD1 (6 bases). This CDR3 contains 15 residues. V lost 7 bases, J lost 4 bases, and 17 bases lay in between. From germline, CDR1 is MNHNS and CDR2 SASEGT. The CDR3 loop reads CASKAEWGRNQPQHF. Here the CDR3 DNA reads TGTGCCAGCAAGGCGGAGTGGGGGCGAAATCAGCCCCAGCATTTT.